The 27 T cell receptor beta chains given below trace back to one sample, sequenced in a study of OX40 agonist ivuxolimab in advanced cancers. Only in-frame clones appear in the TCRdb table, and some are missing; sequencing was by immunoSEQ multiplex PCR. The sample contains around 76,000 clones, over 80% of which appear only once. This specimen consisted of CD4+ or CD8+ T cells sorted from blood, obtained in a trial of the OX40 agonist ivuxolimab. The receptors come from an adult with an advanced solid tumor such as melanoma, head and neck, liver or kidney cancer.

The rearrangement joins TRBV7-2 to TRBJ1-3; D unclear. Germline V gives CDR1 SGHTA, CDR2 FQGNSA. The CDR3 has 13 residues. The V end lost 4 bases, the J end lost 9 bases, and 13 bases lay between the germline ends. CDR3 in DNA: TGTGCCAGCAGCTGGACTGCCGGTGGCACCATATATTTT. Translation gives CASSWTAGGTIYF.

This clone was picked up a small number of times. This sequence joins TRBV7-9 and TRBJ1-2; no definite D call. Trimming took 4 bases from V and 4 from J, leaving 13 bases between them. From germline, CDR1 is SEHNR and CDR2 FQNEAQ (reference sequence). This CDR3 region has 14 residues. The CDR3 region has the DNA TGTGCCAGCAGCTACTGGCCTCAGGTCTATGGCTACACCTTC. As protein: CASSYWPQVYGYTF. Using reference TRBV7-9 and TRBJ1-2 for the parts outside the CDR3, the full variable domain is DTGVSQNPRHKITKRGQNVTFRCDPISEHNRLYWYRQTLGQGPEFLTYFQNEAQLEKSRLLSDRFSAERPKGSFSTLEIQRTEQGDSAMYLCASSYWPQVYGYTFGSGTRLTVV.

V gene TRBV2 combines with J gene TRBJ1-4; D is ambiguous. Germline V CDR1 and CDR2: SNHLY, FYNNEI. This CDR3 contains 10 residues. Trimming took 2 bases from V and 14 from J, leaving 6 bases between them. The CDR3 is CASSEFSLFF. In DNA form, the CDR3 reads TGTGCCAGCAGTGAATTTAGCCTGTTTTTT.

This chain joins TRBV2 and TRBJ2-5, with 8 bases lining up with TRBD1. With 4 bases clipped from V and 5 bases from J, the junction kept 12 bases outside the gene matches. This CDR3 has 16 residues. CDR1 is SNHLY, CDR2 FYNNEI, per germline. CDR3 protein: CASSGQGAMQGETQYF. CDR3 in DNA: TGTGCCAGCAGTGGGCAGGGGGCGATGCAGGGGGAGACCCAGTACTTC. The whole variable domain, remainder taken from reference TRBV2 and TRBJ2-5, is EPEVTQTPSHQVTQMGQEVILRCVPISNHLYFYWYRQILGQKVEFLVSFYNNEISEKSEIFDDQFSVERPDGSNFTLKIRSTKLEDSAMYFCASSGQGAMQGETQYFGPGTRLLVL.

This chain connects TRBV5-6 to TRBJ1-4; D gene unclear. CDR1 and CDR2 from the germline V gene are SGHDT and YYEEEE. Trimming pared 4 bases from V and 0 bases from J, leaving 10 bases between. The CDR3 sequence is 15 residues long. The CDR3 region has the DNA TGTGCCAGCAGCCGATACAGCTCAACTAATGAAAAACTGTTTTTT. Its protein product is CASSRYSSTNEKLFF.

This chain connects TRBV18 to TRBJ2-1; D not resolved. V shed 3 bases and J shed 8 bases, with 11 bases lying between them. The CDR3 extends over 13 amino acids. The germline gives CDR1 KGHSH, CDR2 LQKENI. As DNA, the CDR3 is TGTGCCAGCTCACCGGCAGCTCGGGATGAGCAGTTCTTC. Translation gives CASSPAARDEQFF.

This chain connects TRBV6-5 to TRBJ2-5, with 7 bases aligning to TRBD2. This CDR3 region has 14 residues. Germline lookup yields CDR1 MNHEY and CDR2 SVGAGI. With V trimmed by 3 bases and J by 1 base, 2 bases remained unmatched. CDR3 residues: CASSYAGAQETQYF. The CDR3 nucleotides are TGTGCCAGCAGTTATGCGGGAGCCCAAGAGACCCAGTACTTC.

The chain couples TRBV6-5 to TRBJ1-6; D unclear. This CDR3 contains 13 residues. Germline V lookup: CDR1 MNHEY, CDR2 SVGAGI. V was trimmed by 4 bases and J by 5 bases, leaving 6 bases between them. The CDR3 bases are TGTGCCAGCAGTTCAGACCATAATTCACCCCTCCACTTT. Its protein is CASSSDHNSPLHF.

This chain links TRBV2 with TRBJ1-5, with 9 nucleotides matching TRBD1. The CDR3 has 13 residues. V shed 11 bases and J 7 bases; nucleotides not matched to a gene: 9. Germline V gene data show CDR1 as SNHLY and CDR2 as FYNNEI. The CDR3 reads CAGGQGFGQPQHF. CDR3 nucleotide sequence: TGTGCCGGGGGACAGGGTTTTGGACAGCCCCAGCATTTT.

This clone has a handful of counts. V gene TRBV6-1 combines with J gene TRBJ1-6; D gene unclear. The germline V gene has CDR1 MNHNS and CDR2 SASEGT. The V gene lost 9 bases and the J gene lost 12 bases, with 18 bases spanning the gap. CDR3 size: 13 residues. CDR3 protein: CASQNTRTQPLHF. The CDR3 coding sequence is TGTGCCAGTCAAAATACGCGGACTCAACCCCTCCACTTT.

This clone was found once. The chain carries TRBV6-5 and TRBJ2-2; a possible D gene is TRBD2 (7 bases). V gave up 7 bases and J gave up 4 bases, with 16 bases separating them. The CDR3 spans 15 residues. In germline, CDR1 is MNHEY, CDR2 SVGAGI. This CDR3 is CASNRGAGGTGELFF. The CDR3 nucleotides read TGTGCCAGCAACCGGGGGGCCGGGGGCACCGGGGAGCTGTTTTTT.

This chain connects TRBV5-4 to TRBJ2-3; D is possibly TRBD1 or TRBD2 (6 bases each). The CDR3 spans 17 residues. Deletions cut 4 bases from V and 5 bases from J, with 23 bases between. Germline V gene lookup returns CDR1 SGHNT and CDR2 YYREEE (reference sequence). The CDR3 region has the DNA TGTGCCAGCAGCCGAAGGGGAAGGGGGGAGAACATAGATACGCAGTATTTT. This sequence encodes CASSRRGRGENIDTQYF.

This clone has only a few counts. V gene TRBV4-2 combines with J gene TRBJ2-1; TRBD2 agrees at 9 bases. This CDR3 contains 17 residues. Germline lookup yields CDR1 LGHNA and CDR2 YNFKEQ. The V gene end was trimmed by 4 bases and the J gene end by 8 bases; junction bases not matched to a gene: 15. CDR3: CASSLPSGTSRGDEQFF. CDR3 DNA sequence: TGTGCCAGCAGCCTCCCCTCGGGGACTAGCCGGGGGGATGAGCAGTTCTTC.

The rearrangement links TRBV5-4 to TRBJ2-3; D might be TRBD2 (5 bases). Germline V gene data show CDR1 as SGHNT and CDR2 as YYREEE (reference sequence). The V and J ends lost 0 bases and 2 bases respectively, with 7 bases between them. The CDR3 extends over 14 amino acids. CDR3 sequence: CASSLGLATDTQYF. In DNA form, the CDR3 reads TGTGCCAGCAGCTTGGGGCTAGCCACAGATACGCAGTATTTT.

The chain carries TRBV15 and TRBJ2-1, with 8 nucleotides matching TRBD1. Germline CDR1 is LNHNV and CDR2 is YYDKDF (reference sequence). CDR3 size: 14 residues. The V gene end was trimmed by 3 bases and the J gene end by 5 bases; junction bases not matched to a gene: 3. The CDR3 coding sequence is TGTGCCACCAGCAGGGTGACAGGGGACAATGAGCAGTTCTTC. Translation: CATSRVTGDNEQFF.

The chain uses TRBV5-1 and TRBJ2-3, with 13 bases identical to TRBD2. J gave up 6 bases and V 0 bases, and 10 bases lay outside the gene matches. Germline V lookup: CDR1 SGHRS, CDR2 YFSETQ. The CDR3 has 18 amino acids. CDR3 region: CASSLDRRGTSGVDTQYF. The CDR3 DNA reads as TGCGCCAGCAGCTTGGATAGGAGGGGGACTAGCGGGGTTGATACGCAGTATTTT. The full variable domain, in which reference TRBV5-1 and TRBJ2-3 provide the parts outside the CDR3, is KAGVTQTPRYLIKTRGQQVTLSCSPISGHRSVSWYQQTPGQGLQFLFEYFSETQRNKGNFPGRFSGRQFSNSRSEMNVSTLELGDSALYLCASSLDRRGTSGVDTQYFGPGTRLTVL.

V gene TRBV10-1 combines with J gene TRBJ2-7, with D possibly matching TRBD1 (6 bases). V lost 8 bases to trimming and J lost 4 bases, with 24 bases between them. The CDR3 has 16 amino acids. Germline CDR1 WNHNN, CDR2 SYGVQD (reference sequence). The CDR3 sequence: CASSDPSRSRGYEQYF. In nucleotides, the CDR3 is TGCGCCAGCTCTGATCCGTCCCGGAGCAGGGGATACGAGCAGTACTTC.

J is TRBJ1-6 and V is TRBV11-2; unclear D gene. This CDR3 contains 15 residues. V shed 1 base and J shed 5 bases, with 9 bases lying between them. From germline, CDR1 is SGHAT and CDR2 FQNNGV. CDR3 sequence (DNA): TGTGCCAGCAGCTTAGTTTCCGTTGATAATTCACCCCTCCACTTT. Its translation is CASSLVSVDNSPLHF.

The chain couples TRBV29-1 to TRBJ2-1, with 11 bases identical to TRBD2. Germline CDR1 SQVTM, CDR2 ANQGSEA. The CDR3 spans 14 residues. The V segment lost 5 bases and the J segment 7 bases; nucleotides outside the gene matches: 7. The DNA for the CDR3 is TGCAGCGTTTTATATAGCGGGGGGGGAAATGAGCAGTTCTTC. It codes for CSVLYSGGGNEQFF.

The chain is built from TRBV5-1 and TRBJ2-5; D remains ambiguous. Per the germline V gene, CDR1 is SGHRS and CDR2 is YFSETQ. V lost 2 bases, J lost 5 bases, and 4 bases lay in between. There are 11 residues in the CDR3. This CDR3 is CASSFRETQYF. DNA for the CDR3: TGCGCCAGCAGCTTTCGTGAGACCCAGTACTTC.

This clone was observed once. This chain connects TRBV30 to TRBJ2-5; TRBD1 might be the D (6 bases). V was trimmed by 5 bases and J by 2 bases, leaving 12 bases between them. The CDR3 totals 13 residues. CDR1 and CDR2 from the germline V gene are GTSNPN and SVGIG (reference sequence). The CDR3 DNA sequence: TGTGCCTGGGCCCGAGACAGGCAAGAGACCCAGTACTTC. It specifies CAWARDRQETQYF.

This clone has only a few counts. The chain couples TRBV5-6 to TRBJ2-5; maybe TRBD1 (8 bases). CDR3 size: 16 residues. Looked up from germline, CDR1 is SGHDT and CDR2 is YYEEEE. With 4 bases removed from V and 4 bases from J, the gap between germline ends came to 20 bases. The CDR3 region is CASSVGYRGEGETQYF. The CDR3 nucleotides read TGTGCCAGCAGCGTGGGGTACAGGGGGGAGGGAGAGACCCAGTACTTC. The whole variable domain, remainder taken from reference TRBV5-6 and TRBJ2-5, is DAGVTQSPTHLIKTRGQQVTLRCSPKSGHDTVSWYQQALGQGPQFIFQYYEEEERQRGNFPDRFSGHQFPNYSSELNVNALLLGDSALYLCASSVGYRGEGETQYFGPGTRLLVL.

This clone was observed once. The chain is built from TRBV27 and TRBJ1-1, with 7 bases aligning to TRBD1. Germline V gives CDR1 MNHEY, CDR2 SMNVEV (reference sequence). The CDR3 covers 13 residues. The ends lost 6 bases at V and 10 bases at J; junction bases unmatched: 11. The CDR3 sequence is CASRPRQGTRAFF. For the CDR3, the DNA is TGTGCCAGCAGACCGAGACAGGGTACTAGAGCTTTCTTT.

The J gene is TRBJ2-1, the V gene TRBV7-9, with D possibly being TRBD1 (6 bases). This CDR3 has 15 residues. The V gene lost 2 bases and the J gene lost 6 bases, with 14 bases spanning the gap. CDR1 is SEHNR and CDR2 is FQNEAQ in the germline V gene (reference sequence). The CDR3 reads CASSLLSGASNEQFF. The CDR3 DNA reads as TGTGCCAGCAGCTTATTGTCAGGGGCAAGCAATGAGCAGTTCTTC.

The chain combines TRBV18 with TRBJ2-1, with D possibly being TRBD1 or TRBD2 (6 bases each). The CDR3 consists of 17 residues. Germline V gene sequence: CDR1 KGHSH, CDR2 LQKENI. V was shortened by 2 bases and J by 4 bases, with 18 bases between the two germline ends. The CDR3 loop reads CASSPKGGPGRYNEQFF. The CDR3 DNA reads as TGTGCCAGCTCACCAAAGGGGGGCCCGGGACGGTACAATGAGCAGTTCTTC.

The chain links TRBV5-6 to TRBJ2-5, with 8 bases matching TRBD1. V shed 4 bases, J shed 5 bases, and the junction held 10 bases outside the gene matches. Germline CDR1 SGHDT, CDR2 YYEEEE. This CDR3 has 15 amino acids. As DNA, the CDR3 is TGTGCCAGCAGCATACCGACAGGGGCGGAGGAGACCCAGTACTTC. It translates to CASSIPTGAEETQYF.

The genes are TRBV28 and TRBJ2-4; 7 bases fit TRBD2. CDR3 length: 17 amino acids. V dropped 6 bases and J dropped 3; count of bases not matched to a gene: 14. Looked up from germline, CDR1 is MDHEN and CDR2 is SYDVKM. The CDR3 loop reads CASSTPSGGVGKNIQYF. The CDR3 DNA is TGTGCCAGCAGCACCCCGTCGGGGGGAGTGGGCAAAAACATTCAGTACTTC.